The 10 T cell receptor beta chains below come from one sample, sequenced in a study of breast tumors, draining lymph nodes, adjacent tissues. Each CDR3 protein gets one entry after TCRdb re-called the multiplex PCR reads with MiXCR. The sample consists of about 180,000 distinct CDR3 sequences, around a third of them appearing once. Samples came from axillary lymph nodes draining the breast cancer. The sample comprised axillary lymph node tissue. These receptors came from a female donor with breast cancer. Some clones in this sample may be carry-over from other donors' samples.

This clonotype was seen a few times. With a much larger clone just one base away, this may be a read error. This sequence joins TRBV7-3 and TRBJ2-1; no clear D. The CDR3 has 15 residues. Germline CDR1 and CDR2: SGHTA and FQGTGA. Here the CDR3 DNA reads TGTGCCAGCAGCTTAACCCCGGCAGATCACAATGAGCAGCTCTTC. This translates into CASSLTPADHNEQLF. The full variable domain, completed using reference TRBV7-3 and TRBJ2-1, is GAGVSQTPSNKVTEKGKYVELRCDPISGHTALYWYRQSLGQGPEFLIYFQGTGAADDSGLPNDRFFAVRPEGSVSTLKIQRTERGDSAVYLCASSLTPADHNEQLFGPGTRLTVL.

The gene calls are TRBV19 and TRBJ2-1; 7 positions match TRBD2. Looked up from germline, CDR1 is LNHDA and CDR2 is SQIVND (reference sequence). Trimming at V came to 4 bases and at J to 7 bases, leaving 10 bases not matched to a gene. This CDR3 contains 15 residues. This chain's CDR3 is CASSTEAGPCNEQFF. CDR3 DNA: TGTGCCAGTAGTACCGAAGCGGGACCCTGTAATGAGCAGTTCTTC.

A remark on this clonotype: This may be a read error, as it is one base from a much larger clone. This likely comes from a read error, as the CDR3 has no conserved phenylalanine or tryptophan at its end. The chain's CDR3 is CASSLGGRDEQFL. The DNA of the CDR3 is TGTGCCAGCAGCTTAGGGGGACGCGATGAGCAGTTCCTC. The chain couples TRBV11-2 to TRBJ2-1, with D perhaps assigned TRBD1 or TRBD2 (5 bases each). The length of the CDR3 is 13 residues. CDR1 and CDR2 from the germline V gene are SGHAT and FQNNGV. V gave up 1 base and J gave up 8 bases, with 9 bases separating them.

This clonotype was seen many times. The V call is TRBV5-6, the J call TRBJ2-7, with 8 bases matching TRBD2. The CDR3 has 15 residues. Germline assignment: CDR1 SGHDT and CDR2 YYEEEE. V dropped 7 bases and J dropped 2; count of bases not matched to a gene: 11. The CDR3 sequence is CASGYTGTRTYEQYF. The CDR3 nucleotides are TGTGCCAGCGGATACACCGGGACTAGAACCTACGAGCAGTACTTC.

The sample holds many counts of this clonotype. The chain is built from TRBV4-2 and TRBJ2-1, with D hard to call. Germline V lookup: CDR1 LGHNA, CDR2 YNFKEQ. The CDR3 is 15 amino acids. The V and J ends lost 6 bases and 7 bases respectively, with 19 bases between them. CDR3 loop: CASRPRVDVYNEQFF. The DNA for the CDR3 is TGTGCCAGCAGACCGAGAGTGGACGTATATAATGAGCAGTTCTTC.

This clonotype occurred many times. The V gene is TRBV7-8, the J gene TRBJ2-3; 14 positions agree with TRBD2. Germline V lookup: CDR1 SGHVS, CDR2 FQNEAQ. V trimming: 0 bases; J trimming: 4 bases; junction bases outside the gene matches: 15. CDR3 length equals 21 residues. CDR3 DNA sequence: TGTGCCAGCAGCTTAGCCTTGCCGGGACTAGCGGGGGCGTCTAATCCAGATACGCAGTATTTT. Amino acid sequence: CASSLALPGLAGASNPDTQYF. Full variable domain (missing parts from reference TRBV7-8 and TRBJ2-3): GAGVSQSPRYKVAKRGQDVALRCDPISGHVSLFWYQQALGQGPEFLTYFQNEAQLDKSGLPSDRFFAERPEGSVSTLKIQRTQQEDSAVYLCASSLALPGLAGASNPDTQYFGPGTRLTVL.

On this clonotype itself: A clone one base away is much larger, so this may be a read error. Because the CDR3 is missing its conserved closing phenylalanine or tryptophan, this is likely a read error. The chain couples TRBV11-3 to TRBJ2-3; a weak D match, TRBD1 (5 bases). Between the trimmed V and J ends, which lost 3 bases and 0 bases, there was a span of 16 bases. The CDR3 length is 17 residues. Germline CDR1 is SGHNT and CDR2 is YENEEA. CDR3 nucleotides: TGTGCCAGCAGCTTTTTCCCGACAGTAGCTAGCACAGATACGCAGTATCTT. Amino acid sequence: CASSFFPTVASTDTQYL.

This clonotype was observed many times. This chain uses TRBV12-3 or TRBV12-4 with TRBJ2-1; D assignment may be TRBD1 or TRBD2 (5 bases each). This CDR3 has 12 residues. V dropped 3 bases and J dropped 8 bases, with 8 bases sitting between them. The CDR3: CASSLRGDEQFF. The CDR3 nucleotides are TGTGCCAGCAGTTTGAGGGGCGATGAGCAGTTCTTC.

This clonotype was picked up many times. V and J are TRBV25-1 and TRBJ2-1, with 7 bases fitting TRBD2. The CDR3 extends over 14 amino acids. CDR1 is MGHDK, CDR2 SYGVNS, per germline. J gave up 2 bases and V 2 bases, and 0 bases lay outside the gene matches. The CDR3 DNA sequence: TGTGCCAGCAGTGAACTAGCGGCCTACAATGAGCAGTTCTTC. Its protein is CASSELAAYNEQFF. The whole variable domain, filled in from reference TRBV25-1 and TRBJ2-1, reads EADIYQTPRYLVIGTGKKITLECSQTMGHDKMYWYQQDPGMELHLIHYSYGVNSTEKGDLSSESTVSRIRTEHFPLTLESARPSHTSQYLCASSELAAYNEQFFGPGTRLTVL.

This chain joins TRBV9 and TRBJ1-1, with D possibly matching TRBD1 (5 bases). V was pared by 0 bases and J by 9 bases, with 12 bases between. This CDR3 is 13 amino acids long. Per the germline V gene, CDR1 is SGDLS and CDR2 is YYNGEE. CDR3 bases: TGTGCCAGCAGCGTAGCTACTACAGGCAAAGCTTTCTTT. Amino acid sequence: CASSVATTGKAFF.